The clone carrying this T cell receptor (beta chain) turned up a few times. Its cognate antigen is unknown. The data derive from a study of T cell repertoires in cytomegalovirus infection. Study at large: Researchers turned to recently identified HLA-C-restricted CMV epitopes as well as well-studied HLA-B-restricted ones.

MiXCR, applied by TCRdb to the reads, yields one record per CDR3 protein. The data show 750,000 to 900,000 distinct CDR3 sequences, around 29% seen once. Germline V gene data show CDR1 as SGHNT and CDR2 as YYREEE (reference sequence). The CDR3 is 15 residues long. With 8 bases removed from V and 0 bases from J, the gap between germline ends came to 12 bases. The sequence came from a human donor in good health (CMV status not recorded). Some clones in this sample may be carry-over from other donors' samples. The chain links TRBV5-4 to TRBJ2-6; D is unclear. The sample in question was cultured CD8+ T cells from PBMCs, obtained from culture after CMV antigen stimulation. CDR3 residues: CASSLGNSGANVLTF. The DNA for the CDR3 is TGTGCCAGTAGTTTAGGGAACTCTGGGGCCAACGTCCTGACTTTC.